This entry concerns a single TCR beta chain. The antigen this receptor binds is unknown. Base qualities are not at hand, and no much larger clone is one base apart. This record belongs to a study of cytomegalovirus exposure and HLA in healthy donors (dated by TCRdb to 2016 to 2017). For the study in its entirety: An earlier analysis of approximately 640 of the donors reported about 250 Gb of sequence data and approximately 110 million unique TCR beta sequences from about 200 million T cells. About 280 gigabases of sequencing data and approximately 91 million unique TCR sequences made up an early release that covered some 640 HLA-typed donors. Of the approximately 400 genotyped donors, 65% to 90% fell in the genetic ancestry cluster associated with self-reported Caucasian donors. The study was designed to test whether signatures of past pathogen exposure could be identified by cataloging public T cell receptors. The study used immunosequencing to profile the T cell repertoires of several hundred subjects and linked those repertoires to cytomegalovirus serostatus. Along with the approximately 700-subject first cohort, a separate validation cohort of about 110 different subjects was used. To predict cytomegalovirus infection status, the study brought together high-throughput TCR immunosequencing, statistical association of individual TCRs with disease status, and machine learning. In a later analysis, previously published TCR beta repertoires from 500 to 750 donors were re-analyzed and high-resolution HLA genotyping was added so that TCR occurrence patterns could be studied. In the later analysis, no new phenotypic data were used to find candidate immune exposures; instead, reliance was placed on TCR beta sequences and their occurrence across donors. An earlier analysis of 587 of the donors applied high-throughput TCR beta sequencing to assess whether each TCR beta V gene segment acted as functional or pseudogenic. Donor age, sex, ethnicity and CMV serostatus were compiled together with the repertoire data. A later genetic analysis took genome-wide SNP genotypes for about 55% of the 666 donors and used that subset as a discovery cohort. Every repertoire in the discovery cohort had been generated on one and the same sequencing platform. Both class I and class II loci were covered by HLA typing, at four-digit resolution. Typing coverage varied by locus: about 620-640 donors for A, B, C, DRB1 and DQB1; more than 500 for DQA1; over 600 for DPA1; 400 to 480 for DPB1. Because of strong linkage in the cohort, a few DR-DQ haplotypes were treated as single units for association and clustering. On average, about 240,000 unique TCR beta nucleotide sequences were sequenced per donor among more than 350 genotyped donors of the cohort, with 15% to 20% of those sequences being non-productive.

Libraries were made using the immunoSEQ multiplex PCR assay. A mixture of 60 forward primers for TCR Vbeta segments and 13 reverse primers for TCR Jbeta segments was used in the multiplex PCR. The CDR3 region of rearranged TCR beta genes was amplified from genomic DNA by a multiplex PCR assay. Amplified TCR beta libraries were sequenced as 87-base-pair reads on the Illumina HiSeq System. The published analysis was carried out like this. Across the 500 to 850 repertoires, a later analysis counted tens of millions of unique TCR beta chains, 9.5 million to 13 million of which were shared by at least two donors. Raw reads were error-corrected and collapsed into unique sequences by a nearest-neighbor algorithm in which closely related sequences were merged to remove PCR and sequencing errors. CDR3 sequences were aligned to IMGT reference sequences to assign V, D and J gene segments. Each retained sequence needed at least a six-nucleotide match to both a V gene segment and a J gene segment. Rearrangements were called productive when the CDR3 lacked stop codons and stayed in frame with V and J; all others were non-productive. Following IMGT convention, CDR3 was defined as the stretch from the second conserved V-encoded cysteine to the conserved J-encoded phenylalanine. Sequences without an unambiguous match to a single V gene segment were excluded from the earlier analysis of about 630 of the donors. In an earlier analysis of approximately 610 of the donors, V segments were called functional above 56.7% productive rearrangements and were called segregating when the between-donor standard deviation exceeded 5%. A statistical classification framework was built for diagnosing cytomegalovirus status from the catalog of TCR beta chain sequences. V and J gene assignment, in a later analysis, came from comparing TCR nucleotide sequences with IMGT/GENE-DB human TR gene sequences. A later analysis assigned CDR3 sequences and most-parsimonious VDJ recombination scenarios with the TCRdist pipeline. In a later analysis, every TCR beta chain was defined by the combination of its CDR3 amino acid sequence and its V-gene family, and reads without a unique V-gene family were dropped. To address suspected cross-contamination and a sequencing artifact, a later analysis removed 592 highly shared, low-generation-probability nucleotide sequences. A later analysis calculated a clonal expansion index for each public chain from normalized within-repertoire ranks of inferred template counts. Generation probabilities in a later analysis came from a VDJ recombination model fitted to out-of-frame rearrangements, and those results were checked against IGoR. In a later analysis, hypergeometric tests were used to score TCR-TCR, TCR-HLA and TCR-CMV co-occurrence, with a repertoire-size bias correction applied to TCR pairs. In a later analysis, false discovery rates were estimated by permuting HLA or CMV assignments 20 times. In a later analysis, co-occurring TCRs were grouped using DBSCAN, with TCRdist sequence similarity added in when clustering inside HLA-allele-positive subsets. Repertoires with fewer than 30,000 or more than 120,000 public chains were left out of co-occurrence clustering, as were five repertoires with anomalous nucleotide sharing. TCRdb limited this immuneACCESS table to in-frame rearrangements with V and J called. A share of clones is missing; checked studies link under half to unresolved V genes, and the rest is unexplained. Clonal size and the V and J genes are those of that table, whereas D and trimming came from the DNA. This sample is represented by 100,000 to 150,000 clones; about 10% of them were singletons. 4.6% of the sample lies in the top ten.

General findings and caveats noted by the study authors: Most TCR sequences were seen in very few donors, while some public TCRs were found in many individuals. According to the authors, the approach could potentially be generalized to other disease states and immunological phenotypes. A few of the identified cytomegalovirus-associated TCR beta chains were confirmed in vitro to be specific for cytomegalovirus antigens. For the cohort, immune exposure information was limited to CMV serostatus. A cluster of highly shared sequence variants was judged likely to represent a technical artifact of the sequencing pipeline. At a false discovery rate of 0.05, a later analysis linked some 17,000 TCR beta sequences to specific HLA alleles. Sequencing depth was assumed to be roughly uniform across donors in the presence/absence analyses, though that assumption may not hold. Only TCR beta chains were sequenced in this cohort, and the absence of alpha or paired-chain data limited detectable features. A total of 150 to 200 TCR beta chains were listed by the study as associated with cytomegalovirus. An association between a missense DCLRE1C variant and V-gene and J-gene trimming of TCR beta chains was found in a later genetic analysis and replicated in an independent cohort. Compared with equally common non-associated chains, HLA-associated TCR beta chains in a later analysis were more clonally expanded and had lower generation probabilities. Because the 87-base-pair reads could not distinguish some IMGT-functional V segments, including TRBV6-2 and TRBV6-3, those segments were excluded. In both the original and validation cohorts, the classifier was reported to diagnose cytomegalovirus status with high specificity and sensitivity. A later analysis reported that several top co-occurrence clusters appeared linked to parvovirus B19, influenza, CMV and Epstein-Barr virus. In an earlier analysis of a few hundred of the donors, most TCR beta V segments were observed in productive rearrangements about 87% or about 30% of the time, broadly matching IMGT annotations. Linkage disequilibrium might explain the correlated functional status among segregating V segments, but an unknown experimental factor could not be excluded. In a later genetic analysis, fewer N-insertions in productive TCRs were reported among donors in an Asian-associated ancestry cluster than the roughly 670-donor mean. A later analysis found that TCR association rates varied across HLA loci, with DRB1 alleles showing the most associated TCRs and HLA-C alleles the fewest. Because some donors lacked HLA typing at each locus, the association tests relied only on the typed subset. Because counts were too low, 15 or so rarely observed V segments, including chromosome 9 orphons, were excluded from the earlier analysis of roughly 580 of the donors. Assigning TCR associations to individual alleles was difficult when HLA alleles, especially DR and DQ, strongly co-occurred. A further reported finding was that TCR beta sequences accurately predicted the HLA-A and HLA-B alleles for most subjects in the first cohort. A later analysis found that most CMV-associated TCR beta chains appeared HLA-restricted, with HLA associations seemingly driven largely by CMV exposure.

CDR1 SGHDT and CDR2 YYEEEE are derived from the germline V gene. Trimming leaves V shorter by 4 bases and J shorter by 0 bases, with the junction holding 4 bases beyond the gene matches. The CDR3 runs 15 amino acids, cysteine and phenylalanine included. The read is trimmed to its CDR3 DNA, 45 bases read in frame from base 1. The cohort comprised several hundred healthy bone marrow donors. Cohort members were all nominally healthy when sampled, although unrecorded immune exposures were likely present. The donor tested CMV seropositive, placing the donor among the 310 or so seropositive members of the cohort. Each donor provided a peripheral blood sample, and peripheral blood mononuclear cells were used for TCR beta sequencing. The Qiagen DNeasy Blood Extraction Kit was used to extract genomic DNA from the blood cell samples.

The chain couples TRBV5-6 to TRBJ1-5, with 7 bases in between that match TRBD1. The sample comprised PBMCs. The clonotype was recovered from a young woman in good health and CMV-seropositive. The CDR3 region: CASSAGTASNQPQHF. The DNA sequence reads TGTGCCAGCAGCGCGGGGACAGCTAGCAATCAGCCCCAGCATTTT.